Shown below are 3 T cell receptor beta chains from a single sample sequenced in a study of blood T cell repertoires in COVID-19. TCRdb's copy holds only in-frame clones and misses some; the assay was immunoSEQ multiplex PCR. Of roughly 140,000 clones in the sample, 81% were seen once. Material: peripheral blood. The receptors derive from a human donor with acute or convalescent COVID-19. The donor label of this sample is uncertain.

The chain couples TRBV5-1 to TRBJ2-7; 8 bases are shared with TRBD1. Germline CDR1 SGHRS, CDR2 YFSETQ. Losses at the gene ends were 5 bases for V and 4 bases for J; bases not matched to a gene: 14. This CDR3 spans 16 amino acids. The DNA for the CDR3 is TGCGCCAGCAGTTCCGCCCCCGGGACAGGACAGTACGAGCAGTACGTC. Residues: CASSSAPGTGQYEQYV.

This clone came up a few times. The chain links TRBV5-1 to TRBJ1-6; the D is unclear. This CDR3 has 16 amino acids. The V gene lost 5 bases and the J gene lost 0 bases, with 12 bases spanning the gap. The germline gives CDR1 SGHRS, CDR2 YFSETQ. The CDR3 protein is CASRQALSSYNSPLHF. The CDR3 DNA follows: TGCGCCAGCAGGCAGGCCTTAAGCTCCTATAATTCACCCCTCCACTTT. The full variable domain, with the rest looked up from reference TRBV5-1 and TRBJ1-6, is KAGVTQTPRYLIKTRGQQVTLSCSPISGHRSVSWYQQTPGQGLQFLFEYFSETQRNKGNFPGRFSGRQFSNSRSEMNVSTLELGDSALYLCASRQALSSYNSPLHFGNGTRLTVT.

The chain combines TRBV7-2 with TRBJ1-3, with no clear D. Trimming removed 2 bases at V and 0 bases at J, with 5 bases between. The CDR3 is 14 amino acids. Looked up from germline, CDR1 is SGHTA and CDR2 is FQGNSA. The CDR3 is CASSLFHSGNTIYF. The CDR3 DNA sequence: TGTGCCAGCAGCTTATTCCACTCTGGAAACACCATATATTTT. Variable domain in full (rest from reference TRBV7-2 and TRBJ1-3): GAGVSQSPSNKVTEKGKDVELRCDPISGHTALYWYRQSLGQGLEFLIYFQGNSAPDKSGLPSDRFSAERTGGSVSTLTIQRTQQEDSAVYLCASSLFHSGNTIYFGEGSWLTVV.